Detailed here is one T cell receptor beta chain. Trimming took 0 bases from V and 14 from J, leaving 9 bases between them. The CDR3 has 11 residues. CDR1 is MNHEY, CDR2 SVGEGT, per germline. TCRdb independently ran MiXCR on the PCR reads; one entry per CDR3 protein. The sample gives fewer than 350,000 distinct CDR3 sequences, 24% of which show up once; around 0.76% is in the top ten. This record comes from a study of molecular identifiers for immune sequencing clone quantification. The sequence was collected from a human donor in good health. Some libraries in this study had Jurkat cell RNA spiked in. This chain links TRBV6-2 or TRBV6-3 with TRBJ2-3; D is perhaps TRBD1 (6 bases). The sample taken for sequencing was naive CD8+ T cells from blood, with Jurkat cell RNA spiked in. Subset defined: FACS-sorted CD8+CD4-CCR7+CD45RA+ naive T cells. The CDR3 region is CASSYSTGLYF. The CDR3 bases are TGTGCCAGCAGTTACTCGACAGGTCTGTATTTT.